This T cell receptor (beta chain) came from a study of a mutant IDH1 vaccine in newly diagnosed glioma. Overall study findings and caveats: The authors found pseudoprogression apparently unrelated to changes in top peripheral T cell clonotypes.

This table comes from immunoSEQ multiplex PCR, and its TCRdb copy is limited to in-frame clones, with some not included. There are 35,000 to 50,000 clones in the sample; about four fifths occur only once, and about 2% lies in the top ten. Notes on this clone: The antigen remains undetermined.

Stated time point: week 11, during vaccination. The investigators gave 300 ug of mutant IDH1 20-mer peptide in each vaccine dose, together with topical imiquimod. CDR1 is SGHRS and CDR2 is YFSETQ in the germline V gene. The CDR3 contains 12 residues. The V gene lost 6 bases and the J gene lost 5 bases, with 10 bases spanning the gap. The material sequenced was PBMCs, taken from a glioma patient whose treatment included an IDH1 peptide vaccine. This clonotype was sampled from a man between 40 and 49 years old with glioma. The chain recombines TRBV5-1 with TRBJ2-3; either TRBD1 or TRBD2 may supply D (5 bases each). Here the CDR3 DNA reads TGCGCCAGCACCATGAGGGGAGATACGCAGTATTTT. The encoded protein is CASTMRGDTQYF.